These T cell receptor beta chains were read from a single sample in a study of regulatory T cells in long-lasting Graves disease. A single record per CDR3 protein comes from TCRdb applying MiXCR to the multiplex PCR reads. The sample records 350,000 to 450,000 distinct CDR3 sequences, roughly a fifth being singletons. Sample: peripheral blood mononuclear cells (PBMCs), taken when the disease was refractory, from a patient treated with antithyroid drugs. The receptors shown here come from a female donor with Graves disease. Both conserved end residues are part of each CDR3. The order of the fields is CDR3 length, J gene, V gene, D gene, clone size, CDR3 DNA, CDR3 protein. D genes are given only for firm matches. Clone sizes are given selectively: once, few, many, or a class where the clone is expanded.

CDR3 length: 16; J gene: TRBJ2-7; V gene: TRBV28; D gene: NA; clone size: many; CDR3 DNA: TGTGCCAGCAGTTTATCCTTTGGGACGGAGAACTACGAGCAGTACTTC; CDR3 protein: CASSLSFGTENYEQYF
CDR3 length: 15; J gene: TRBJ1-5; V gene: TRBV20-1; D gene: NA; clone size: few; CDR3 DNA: TGCAGTGCTAGAGTGGGCAGTTGGGTCAATCAGCCCCAGCATTTT; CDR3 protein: CSARVGSWVNQPQHF
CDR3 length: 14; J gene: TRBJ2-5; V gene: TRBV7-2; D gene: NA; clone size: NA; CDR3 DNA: TGTGCCAGCAGCTTCCAGGGGAGCGGAGAGACCCGGTACTTC; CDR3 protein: CASSFQGSGETRYF
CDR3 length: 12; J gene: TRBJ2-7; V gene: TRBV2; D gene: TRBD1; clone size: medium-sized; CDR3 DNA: TGTGCCAGCACGGACAGGGGTTACGAGCAGTACTTC; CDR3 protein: CASTDRGYEQYF
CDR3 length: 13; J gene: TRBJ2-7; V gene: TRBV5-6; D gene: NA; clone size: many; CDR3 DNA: TGTGCCAGCAGCCAACCAGGGGTTTACGAGCAGTACTTC; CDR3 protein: CASSQPGVYEQYF
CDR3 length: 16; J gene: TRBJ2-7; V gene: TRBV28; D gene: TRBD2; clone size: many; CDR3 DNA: TGTGCCAGCAGAGAACCCACCGGGACTAGCGTCAACGAGCAGTACTTC; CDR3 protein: CASREPTGTSVNEQYF
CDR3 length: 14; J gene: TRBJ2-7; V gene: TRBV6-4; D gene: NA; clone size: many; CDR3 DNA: TGTGCCAGCAGTGACTCATTGGCCCTTTACGAGCAGTACTTC; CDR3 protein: CASSDSLALYEQYF
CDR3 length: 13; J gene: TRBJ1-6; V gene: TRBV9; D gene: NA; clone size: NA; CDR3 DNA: TGTGCCAGCAGCGGGGCCCGGAATTCACCCCTCCACTTT; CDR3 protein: CASSGARNSPLHF
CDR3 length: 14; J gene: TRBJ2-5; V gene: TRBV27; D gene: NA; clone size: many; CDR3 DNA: TGTGCCAGCAGTTTATTAGGAGTAGGAGAGACCCAGTACTTC; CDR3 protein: CASSLLGVGETQYF
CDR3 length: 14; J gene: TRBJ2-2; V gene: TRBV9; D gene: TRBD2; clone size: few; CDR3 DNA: TGTGCCAGTCTTCCCGGGACTAGCGCCGGGGAGCTGTTTTTT; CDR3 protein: CASLPGTSAGELFF
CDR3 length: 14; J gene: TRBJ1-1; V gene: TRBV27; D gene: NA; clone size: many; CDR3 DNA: TGTGCCAGCAGGGTGAGTTCCGGCAACACTGAAGCTTTCTTT; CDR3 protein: CASRVSSGNTEAFF
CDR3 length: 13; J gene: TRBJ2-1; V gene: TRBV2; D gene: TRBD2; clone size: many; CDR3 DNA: TGTGCCAGCCGGACTAGCGGGAGGGATGAGCAGTTCTTC; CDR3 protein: CASRTSGRDEQFF
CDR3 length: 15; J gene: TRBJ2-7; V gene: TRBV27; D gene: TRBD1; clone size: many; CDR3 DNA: TGTGCCAGCAGTACCCTGGGACAGGGGAAGAACGAGCAGTACTTC; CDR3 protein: CASSTLGQGKNEQYF
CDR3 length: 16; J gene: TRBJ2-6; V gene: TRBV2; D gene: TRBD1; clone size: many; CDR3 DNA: TGTGCCAGCAGTGTGGAAAGGGGGCGTGGGGCCAACGTCCTGACTTTC; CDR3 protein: CASSVERGRGANVLTF